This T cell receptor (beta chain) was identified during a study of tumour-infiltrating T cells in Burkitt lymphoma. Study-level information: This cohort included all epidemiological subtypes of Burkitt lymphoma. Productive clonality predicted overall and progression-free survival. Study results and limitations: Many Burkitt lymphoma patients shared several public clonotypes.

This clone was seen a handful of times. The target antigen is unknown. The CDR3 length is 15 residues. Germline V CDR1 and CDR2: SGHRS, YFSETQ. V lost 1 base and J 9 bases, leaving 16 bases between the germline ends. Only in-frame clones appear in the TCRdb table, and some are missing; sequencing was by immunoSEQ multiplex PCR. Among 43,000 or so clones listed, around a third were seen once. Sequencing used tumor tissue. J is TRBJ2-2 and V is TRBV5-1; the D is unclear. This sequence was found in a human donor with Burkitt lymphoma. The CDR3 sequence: CASSLYGDGTRELFF. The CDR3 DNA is TGCGCCAGCAGCTTGTATGGAGACGGTACTCGGGAGCTGTTTTTT.